This TCR beta chain was found in a study of T cells in localized non-small cell lung cancer. Study outcomes and limitations: As only one tumor region underwent sequencing, heterogeneity remains possible. The study found T cell clonality highest in uninvolved adjacent lung, above tumor. Adjacent lung tissue had a median around 50 of the top 100 clones found in the tumor.

With respect to this clone: Antigen unknown.

Germline V gives CDR1 KGHSH, CDR2 LQKENI. V was cut by 1 base and J by 0 bases, with 10 bases left in between. This CDR3 has 16 residues. The repertoire was sequenced with immunoSEQ multiplex PCR; TCRdb's copy has only in-frame clones and lacks some. The sample lists about 7,000 clones; 23% were seen once. The V gene is TRBV18, the J gene TRBJ2-4, with D unresolved. The source material was lung tumor tissue, sampled before any cancer treatment. The sequence came from a man aged 35 to 69 with stage III squamous cell lung carcinoma. CDR3 loop: CASSPQETLAKNIQYF. The CDR3 bases are TGTGCCAGCTCACCACAAGAGACACTAGCCAAAAACATTCAGTACTTC.